These T cell receptor beta chains were read from a single sample in a study of T cells in Graves' hyperthyroidism and ophthalmopathy. TCRdb reprocessed the multiplex PCR reads with MiXCR, giving one entry per CDR3 protein. Of approximately 490,000 distinct CDR3 sequences listed, about 20% are singletons. Source material: blood. These receptors were taken from a woman between 65 and 79 years old with Graves' ophthalmopathy. Each CDR3 is given with its conserved first and last residue. Each record gives: J gene, D gene, clone size, V gene, CDR3 DNA, CDR3 protein. A D gene is named only where the DNA matches it firmly. The listing skips clone size in some rows; elsewhere it reads once, few, many or a size class.

>TRBJ2-1|NA|NA|TRBV2
TGTGCCAGCACCCAGAACCCCCCCATTGAGCAGTTCTTC
CASTQNPPIEQFF
>TRBJ1-6|TRBD1|NA|TRBV7-9
TGTGCCAGCAGCCCGAGAGGGGGCGGATCCGGGTCACCCCTCCACTTT
CASSPRGGGSGSPLHF
>TRBJ1-2|NA|NA|TRBV15
TGTGCCACCAGCAGAGATAGCGGGATCTATGGCTACACCTTC
CATSRDSGIYGYTF
>TRBJ2-7|TRBD2|NA|TRBV9
TGTGCCAGCAGCGTAGAAGCGGGAGGTACCTACGAGCAGTACTTC
CASSVEAGGTYEQYF
>TRBJ2-3|TRBD2|NA|TRBV20-1
TGCAGTGCTAGTAAGCTAGCGGGAGGGGGAGATACGCAGTATTTT
CSASKLAGGGDTQYF
>TRBJ2-7|NA|many|TRBV7-2
TGTGCCAGCAGCTCTAGAAGGGGAGGTGAGCAGTACTTC
CASSSRRGGEQYF
>TRBJ1-5|TRBD1|many|TRBV6-1
TGTGCCAGCAGGGGGACAGGCGGAAATCAGCCCCAGCATTTT
CASRGTGGNQPQHF
>TRBJ2-7|TRBD1|few|TRBV7-3
TGTGCCAGCAGCTTAAACGCGGGGACAGGGGCCGAGCAGTACTTC
CASSLNAGTGAEQYF
>TRBJ2-3|NA|many|TRBV12-3/TRBV12-4
TGTGCCAGCCTACCGTCTGATGCTAGCACAGATACGCAGTATTTT
CASLPSDASTDTQYF
>TRBJ2-7|TRBD1|NA|TRBV30
TGTGCCTGGACCCCGGACAGGGGGCCCTACGAGCAGTACTTC
CAWTPDRGPYEQYF
>TRBJ1-1|NA|many|TRBV11-2
TGTGCCAGCAGCCTTGGGCGGGGCGGGGGGAGGAACACTGAAGCTTTCTTT
CASSLGRGGGRNTEAFF
>TRBJ1-2|TRBD1|many|TRBV7-8
TGTGCCAGCAGGGGACAGGGCAGAGGGGGAAACTATGGCTACACCTTC
CASRGQGRGGNYGYTF
>TRBJ1-2|NA|few|TRBV11-2
TGTGCCAGCAGCTACCTACGTGGTGGCAGGGAGTATGGCTACACCTTC
CASSYLRGGREYGYTF
>TRBJ1-5|NA|few|TRBV20-1
TGCAGCGTCGAAGGGTCAGCCGGTAGCAATCAGCCCCAGCATTTT
CSVEGSAGSNQPQHF
>TRBJ1-5|NA|NA|TRBV27
TGTGCCAGCAGTTTATCAGGGGAGGGTTTAACGTCCCAGCATTTT
CASSLSGEGLTSQHF
>TRBJ2-5|NA|few|TRBV7-9
TGTGCCAGCAGCTTATACGCGGCATACCAAGAGACCCAGTACTTC
CASSLYAAYQETQYF
>TRBJ2-3|TRBD2|NA|TRBV12-3/TRBV12-4
TGTGCCAGCAGCAAGCGGGAGGGCCCAGATACGCAGTATTTT
CASSKREGPDTQYF
>TRBJ1-2|TRBD1|few|TRBV28
TGTGCCAGCAGTTTGGGGACAGTCGACTATGGCTACACCTTC
CASSLGTVDYGYTF
>TRBJ1-4|TRBD1|NA|TRBV30
TGTGCCTGGAGTTCCGTGGGACAGCCTAATGAAAAACTGTTTTTT
CAWSSVGQPNEKLFF
>TRBJ2-7|NA|NA|TRBV28
TGTGCCAGCACCCTAGCCGGAGACTCCTACGAGCAGTACTTC
CASTLAGDSYEQYF
>TRBJ2-1|NA|few|TRBV27
TGTGCCAGCAGTTCCACCCGGGCGGGGGAGCAGTTCTTC
CASSSTRAGEQFF
>TRBJ1-1|NA|NA|TRBV20-1
TGCAGTGCCAGACAGGTAGACACTGAAGCTTTCTTT
CSARQVDTEAFF
>TRBJ2-7|TRBD1|few|TRBV20-1
TGCAGTGCTGGGACAGGGGACTACGAGCAGTACTTC
CSAGTGDYEQYF
>TRBJ1-5|NA|NA|TRBV6-1
TGTGCCAGCAGTGAAGCGCTTCGGCAGGGCAACAATCAGCCCCAGCATTTT
CASSEALRQGNNQPQHF
>TRBJ1-6|TRBD1|NA|TRBV12-5
TGTGCTAGTGGTTTGGCCCGGACAGGGGGTAGTTCACCCCTCCACTTT
CASGLARTGGSSPLHF
>TRBJ1-1|NA|once|TRBV5-8
TGTGCCAGCAGCTCAACGTCAGGAAGGCTCACTGAAGCTTTCTTT
CASSSTSGRLTEAFF
>TRBJ2-2|TRBD2|NA|TRBV7-9
TGTGCCAGCAGCTTAGCCCGACTAGCGGGAGGGCCGCACGGGGAGCTGTTTTTT
CASSLARLAGGPHGELFF
>TRBJ2-7|NA|few|TRBV9
TGTGCCAGCAGCGTAGGGTATAGCTCCTACGAGCAGTACTTC
CASSVGYSSYEQYF
>TRBJ2-3|TRBD2|once|TRBV12-3/TRBV12-4
TGTGCCAGCAGTACCCGCACGGGACTAGCGGGAGTAGGGGCCACAGATACGCAGTATTTT
CASSTRTGLAGVGATDTQYF
>TRBJ2-1|TRBD2|NA|TRBV3-1
TGTGCCAGCAGCCAAGATCGGATAGCGGGGCAGTTCTTC
CASSQDRIAGQFF
>TRBJ1-1|NA|few|TRBV7-9
TGTGCCAGCAGCTTGGCCTTTGGGAACACTGAAGCTTTCTTT
CASSLAFGNTEAFF
>TRBJ1-5|NA|many|TRBV20-1
TGCAGTGCTAGAGATACAGGGCTCGATCAGCCCCAGCATTTT
CSARDTGLDQPQHF
>TRBJ2-1|NA|NA|TRBV18
TGTGCCAGCTCCTGGGTGGGTACGAATGAGCAGTTCTTC
CASSWVGTNEQFF
>TRBJ2-7|NA|NA|TRBV24-1
TGTGCCACTGACCGAAGGGGCTCCTACGAGCAGTACTTC
CATDRRGSYEQYF
>TRBJ1-5|NA|many|TRBV3-1
TGTGCCTGCGGGGAAAGCAATCAGCCCCAGCATTTT
CACGESNQPQHF
>TRBJ2-2|TRBD2|few|TRBV10-3
TGTGCCATCAGCTGGACTAGCGGGAAGAACACCGGGGAGCTGTTTTTT
CAISWTSGKNTGELFF
>TRBJ1-5|NA|NA|TRBV3-1
TGTGCCAGCAGCTCCGGGGCAAGCAATCAGCCCCAGCATTTT
CASSSGASNQPQHF
>TRBJ1-2|NA|NA|TRBV20-1
TGCAGTGCTAGTTTGGGGGCTCGGGGCTACACCTTC
CSASLGARGYTF
>TRBJ2-3|TRBD2|NA|TRBV15
TGTGCCACCAGCAGAGGTAGCGGGAGGAGAGATACGCAGTATTTT
CATSRGSGRRDTQYF
>TRBJ2-7|TRBD1|NA|TRBV6-1
TGTGCCAGCAGGTCGGGGCAGGGGGCCTACGAGCAGTACTTC
CASRSGQGAYEQYF
>TRBJ1-5|NA|NA|TRBV19
TGTGCCAGTAGTGCCTCACAGGGACTCAATCAGCCCCAGCATTTT
CASSASQGLNQPQHF
>TRBJ2-7|NA|few|TRBV6-2/TRBV6-3
TGTGCCAGCAGTTACTTGGCGGGTGGCTACGAGCAGTACTTC
CASSYLAGGYEQYF
>TRBJ1-2|NA|NA|TRBV19
TGTGCCAGTAGTCCGGAGTACCCTAACTATGGCTACACCTTC
CASSPEYPNYGYTF
>TRBJ2-7|NA|many|TRBV6-1
TGTGCCAGCAGTGGGGTCGATCGCTACGAGCAGTACTTC
CASSGVDRYEQYF
>TRBJ2-1|TRBD2|many|TRBV18
TGTGCCAGCTCACCAGCGGGACTAGCGGGAGCAAATGAGCAGTTCTTC
CASSPAGLAGANEQFF
>TRBJ1-5|NA|many|TRBV11-2
TGTGCCAGCAGCCGCGACAGATATAGCAATCAGCCCCAGCATTTT
CASSRDRYSNQPQHF
>TRBJ2-5|TRBD1|few|TRBV10-3
TGTGCCATCAGTGAGTCGTTGACCCGGGACAGGGGGCGCGAGACCCAGTACTTC
CAISESLTRDRGRETQYF
>TRBJ2-1|NA|NA|TRBV19
TGTGCCAGTAGTCCAATCGGGAGCTTCTCCTACAATGAGCAGTTCTTC
CASSPIGSFSYNEQFF
>TRBJ1-1|TRBD1|few|TRBV30
TGTGCCTGGAGATTACTACAGGGGAGGAACACTGAAGCTTTCTTT
CAWRLLQGRNTEAFF